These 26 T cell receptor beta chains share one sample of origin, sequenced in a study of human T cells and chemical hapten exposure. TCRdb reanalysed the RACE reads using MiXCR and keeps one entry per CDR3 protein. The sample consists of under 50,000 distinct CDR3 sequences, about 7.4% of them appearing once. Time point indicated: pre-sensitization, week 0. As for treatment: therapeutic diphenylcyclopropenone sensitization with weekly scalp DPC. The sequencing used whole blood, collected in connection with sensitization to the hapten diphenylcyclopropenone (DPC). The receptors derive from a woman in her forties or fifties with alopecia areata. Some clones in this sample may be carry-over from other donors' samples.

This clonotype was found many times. The DNA for the CDR3 is TGTGCCACCAGTGATTTCCGGACTAGCGGGAGGTACAATGAGCAGTTCTTC. This codes for CATSDFRTSGRYNEQFF. V gene TRBV24-1 combines with J gene TRBJ2-1; TRBD2 matches at 14 bases. CDR3 size: 17 residues. The germline gives CDR1 KGHDR, CDR2 SFDVKD. V lost 1 base and J lost 4; bases outside the gene matches: 2.

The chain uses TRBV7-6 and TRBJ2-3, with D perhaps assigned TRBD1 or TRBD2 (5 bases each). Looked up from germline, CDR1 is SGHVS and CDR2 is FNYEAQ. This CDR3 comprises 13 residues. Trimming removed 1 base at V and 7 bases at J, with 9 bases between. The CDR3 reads CASSLGGVNTQYF. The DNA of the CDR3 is TGTGCCAGCAGCTTAGGAGGGGTAAATACGCAGTATTTT.

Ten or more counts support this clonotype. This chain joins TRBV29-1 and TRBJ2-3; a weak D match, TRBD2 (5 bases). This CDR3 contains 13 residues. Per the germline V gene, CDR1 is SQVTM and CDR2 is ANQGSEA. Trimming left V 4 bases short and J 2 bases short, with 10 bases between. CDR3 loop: CSVVDYLTDTQYF. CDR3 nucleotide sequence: TGCAGCGTTGTTGACTACCTCACAGATACGCAGTATTTT.

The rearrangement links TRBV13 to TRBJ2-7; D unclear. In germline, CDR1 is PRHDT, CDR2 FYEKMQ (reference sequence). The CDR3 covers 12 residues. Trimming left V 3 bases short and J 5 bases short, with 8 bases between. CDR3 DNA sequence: TGTGCCAGCAGCTTGACGGAGCACGAGCAGTACTTC. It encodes CASSLTEHEQYF.

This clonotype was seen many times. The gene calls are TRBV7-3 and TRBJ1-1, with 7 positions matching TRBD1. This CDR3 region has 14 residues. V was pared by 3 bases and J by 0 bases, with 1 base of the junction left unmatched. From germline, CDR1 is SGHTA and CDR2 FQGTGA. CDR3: CASSLGQMNTEAFF. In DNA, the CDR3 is TGTGCCAGCAGCTTGGGACAGATGAACACTGAAGCTTTCTTT.

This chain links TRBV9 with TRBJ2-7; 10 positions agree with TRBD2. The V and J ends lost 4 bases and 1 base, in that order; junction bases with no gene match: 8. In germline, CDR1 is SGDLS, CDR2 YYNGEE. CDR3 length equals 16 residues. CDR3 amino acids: CASSPRLAGSSYEQYF. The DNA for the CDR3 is TGTGCCAGCAGCCCACGACTAGCGGGCTCTTCCTACGAGCAGTACTTC.

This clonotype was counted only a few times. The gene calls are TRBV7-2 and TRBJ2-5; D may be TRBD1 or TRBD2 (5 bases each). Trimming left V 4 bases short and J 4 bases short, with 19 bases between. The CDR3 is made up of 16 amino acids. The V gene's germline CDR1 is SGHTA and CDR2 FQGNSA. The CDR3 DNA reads TGTGCCAGCAGCTCTCCGGGACCCCAAAGGGGAGAGACCCAGTACTTC. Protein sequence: CASSSPGPQRGETQYF.

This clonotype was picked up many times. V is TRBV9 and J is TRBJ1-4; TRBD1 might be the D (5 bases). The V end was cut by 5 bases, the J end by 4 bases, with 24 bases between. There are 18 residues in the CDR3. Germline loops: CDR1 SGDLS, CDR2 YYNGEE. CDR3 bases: TGTGCCAGCAGTTCCAACAGAGGCGGGGGAGAAGGTAATGAAAAACTGTTTTTT. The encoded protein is CASSSNRGGGEGNEKLFF.

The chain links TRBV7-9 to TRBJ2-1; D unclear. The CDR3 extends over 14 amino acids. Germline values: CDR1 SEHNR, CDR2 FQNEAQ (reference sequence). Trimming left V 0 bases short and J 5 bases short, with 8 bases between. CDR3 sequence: CASSLASKDNEQFF. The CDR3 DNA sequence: TGTGCCAGCAGCTTAGCCAGCAAAGACAATGAGCAGTTCTTC.

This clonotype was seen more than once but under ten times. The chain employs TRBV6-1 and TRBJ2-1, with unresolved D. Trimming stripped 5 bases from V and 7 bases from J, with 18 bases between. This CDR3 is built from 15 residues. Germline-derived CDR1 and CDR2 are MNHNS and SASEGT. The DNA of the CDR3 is TGTGCCAGCAGTCCCCGGTCCCTTGTCGGGAATGAGCAGTTCTTC. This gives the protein CASSPRSLVGNEQFF.

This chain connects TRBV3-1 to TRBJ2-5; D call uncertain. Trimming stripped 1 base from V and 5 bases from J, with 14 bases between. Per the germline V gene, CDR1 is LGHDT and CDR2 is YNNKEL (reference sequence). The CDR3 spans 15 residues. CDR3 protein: CASSQGGLTGETQYF. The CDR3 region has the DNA TGTGCCAGCAGCCAAGGTGGCCTTACTGGGGAGACCCAGTACTTC.

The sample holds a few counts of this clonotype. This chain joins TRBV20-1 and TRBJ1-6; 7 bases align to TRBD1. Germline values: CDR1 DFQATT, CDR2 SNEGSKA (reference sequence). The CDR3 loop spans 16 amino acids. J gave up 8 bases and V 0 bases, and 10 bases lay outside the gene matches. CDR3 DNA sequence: TGCAGTGCTAGAGAGGGACAGAGACCATGGGATTCACCCCTCCACTTT. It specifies CSAREGQRPWDSPLHF.

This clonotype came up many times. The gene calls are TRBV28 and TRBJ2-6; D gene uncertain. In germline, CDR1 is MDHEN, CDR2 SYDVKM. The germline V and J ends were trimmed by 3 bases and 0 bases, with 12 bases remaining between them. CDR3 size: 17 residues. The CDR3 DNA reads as TGTGCCAGCAGTTTCCTTTTCTCTGTCTCTGGGGCCAACGTCCTGACTTTC. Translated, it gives CASSFLFSVSGANVLTF.

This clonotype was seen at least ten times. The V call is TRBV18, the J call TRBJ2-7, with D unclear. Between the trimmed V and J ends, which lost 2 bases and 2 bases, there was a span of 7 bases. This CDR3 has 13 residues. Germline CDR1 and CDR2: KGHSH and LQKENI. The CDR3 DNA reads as TGTGCCAGCTCACCAAGGGTCGCCTACGAGCAGTACTTC. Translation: CASSPRVAYEQYF.

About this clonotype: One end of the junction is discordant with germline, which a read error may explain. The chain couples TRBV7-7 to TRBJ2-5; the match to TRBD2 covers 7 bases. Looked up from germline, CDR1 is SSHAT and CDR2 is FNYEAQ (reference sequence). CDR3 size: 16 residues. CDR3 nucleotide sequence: TGTGCTAGCAGCTTAGATTCGGGACTACCGACAGTGGCCCAGTACTTC. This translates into CASSLDSGLPTVAQYF.

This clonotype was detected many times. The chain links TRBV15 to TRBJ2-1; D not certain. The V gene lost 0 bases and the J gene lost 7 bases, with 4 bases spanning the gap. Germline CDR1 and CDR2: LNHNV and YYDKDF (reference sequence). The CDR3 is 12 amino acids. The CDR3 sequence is CATSRDLNEQFF. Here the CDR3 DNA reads TGTGCCACCAGCAGAGATCTTAATGAGCAGTTCTTC.

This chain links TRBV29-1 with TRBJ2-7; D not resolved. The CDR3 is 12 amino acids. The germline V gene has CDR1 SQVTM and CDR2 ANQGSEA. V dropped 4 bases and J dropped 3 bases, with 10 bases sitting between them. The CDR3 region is CSVVGQLYEQYF. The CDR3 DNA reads TGCAGCGTTGTAGGGCAGCTCTACGAGCAGTACTTC.

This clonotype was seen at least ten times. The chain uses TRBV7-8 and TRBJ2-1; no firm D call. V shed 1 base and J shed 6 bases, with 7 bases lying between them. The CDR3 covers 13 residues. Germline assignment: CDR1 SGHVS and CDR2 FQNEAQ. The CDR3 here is CASSLGAANEQFF. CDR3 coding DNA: TGTGCCAGCAGCTTAGGGGCTGCCAATGAGCAGTTCTTC.

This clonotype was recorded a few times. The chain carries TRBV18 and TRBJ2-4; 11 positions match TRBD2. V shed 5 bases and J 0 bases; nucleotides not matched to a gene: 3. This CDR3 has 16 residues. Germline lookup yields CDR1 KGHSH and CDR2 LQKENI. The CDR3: CASSSGLAGAKNIQYF. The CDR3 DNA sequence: TGTGCCAGCTCATCCGGACTAGCGGGAGCCAAAAACATTCAGTACTTC.

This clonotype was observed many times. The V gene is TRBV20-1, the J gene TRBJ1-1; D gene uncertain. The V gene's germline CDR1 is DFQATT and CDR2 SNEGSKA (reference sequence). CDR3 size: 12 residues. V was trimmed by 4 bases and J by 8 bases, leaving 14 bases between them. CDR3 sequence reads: CSAKRGRSEAFF. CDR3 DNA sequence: TGCAGTGCTAAGAGAGGACGGTCGGAAGCTTTCTTT.

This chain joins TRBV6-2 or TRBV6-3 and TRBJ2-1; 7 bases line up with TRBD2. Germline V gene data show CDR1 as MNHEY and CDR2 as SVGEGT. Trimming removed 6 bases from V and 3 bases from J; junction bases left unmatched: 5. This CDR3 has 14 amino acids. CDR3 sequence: CASRRLAHYNEQFF. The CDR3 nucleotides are TGTGCCAGCAGAAGACTAGCCCACTACAATGAGCAGTTCTTC.

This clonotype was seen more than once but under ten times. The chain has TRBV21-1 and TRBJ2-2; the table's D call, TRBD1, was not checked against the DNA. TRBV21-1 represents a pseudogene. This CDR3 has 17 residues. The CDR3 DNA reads TGTGCCAGCAGGAACCCGGGACAGGGGCACCTCACCGGGGAGCTGTTTTTT. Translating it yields CASRNPGQGHLTGELFF.

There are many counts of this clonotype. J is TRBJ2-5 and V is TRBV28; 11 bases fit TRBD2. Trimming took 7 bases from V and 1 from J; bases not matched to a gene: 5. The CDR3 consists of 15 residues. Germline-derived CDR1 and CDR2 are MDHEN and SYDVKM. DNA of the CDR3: TGTGCCAGCAACCAACTAGCGGGGGTCCAAGAGACCCAGTACTTC. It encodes CASNQLAGVQETQYF.

The CDR3 here is CASFPRGRATDTQYF. The CDR3 nucleotides are TGTGCCAGCTTCCCCCGGGGGAGGGCCACAGATACGCAGTATTTT. V and J are TRBV28 and TRBJ2-3; 7 positions match TRBD2. With 8 bases clipped from V and 2 bases from J, the junction kept 10 bases outside the gene matches. Germline V CDR1 and CDR2: MDHEN, SYDVKM. This CDR3 has 15 residues.

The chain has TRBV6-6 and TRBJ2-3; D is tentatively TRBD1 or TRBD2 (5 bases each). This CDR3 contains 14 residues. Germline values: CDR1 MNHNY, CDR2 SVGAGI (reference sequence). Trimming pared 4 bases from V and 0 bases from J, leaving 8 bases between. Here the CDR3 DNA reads TGTGCCAGCAGTTTTCGGGACAGCACAGATACGCAGTATTTT. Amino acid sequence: CASSFRDSTDTQYF.

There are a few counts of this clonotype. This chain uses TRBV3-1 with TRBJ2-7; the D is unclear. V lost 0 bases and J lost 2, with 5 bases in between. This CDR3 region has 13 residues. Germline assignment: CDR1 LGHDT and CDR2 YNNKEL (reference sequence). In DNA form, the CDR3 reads TGTGCCAGCAGCCAAGACACAACCTACGAGCAGTACTTC. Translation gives CASSQDTTYEQYF.